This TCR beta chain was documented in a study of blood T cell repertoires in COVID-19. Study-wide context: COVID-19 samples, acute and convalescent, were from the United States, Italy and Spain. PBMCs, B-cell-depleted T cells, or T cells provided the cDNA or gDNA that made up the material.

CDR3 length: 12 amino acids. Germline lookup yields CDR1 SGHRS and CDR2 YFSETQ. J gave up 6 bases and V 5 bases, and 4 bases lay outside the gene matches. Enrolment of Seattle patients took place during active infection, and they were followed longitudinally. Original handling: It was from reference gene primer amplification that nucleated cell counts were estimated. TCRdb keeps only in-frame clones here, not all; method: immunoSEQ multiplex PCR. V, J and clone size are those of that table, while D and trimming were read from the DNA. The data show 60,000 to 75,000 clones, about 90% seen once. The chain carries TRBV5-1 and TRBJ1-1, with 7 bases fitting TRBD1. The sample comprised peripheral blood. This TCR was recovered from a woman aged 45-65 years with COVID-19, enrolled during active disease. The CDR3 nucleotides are TGCGCCAGCAGTTCGCAGGGGGCTGAAGCTTTCTTT. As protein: CASSSQGAEAFF.